This entry lists 9 T cell receptor beta chains sequenced from one sample in a study of radiotherapy plus CTLA-4 blockade in lung cancer listed by TCRdb under 2018. The library was obtained by the immunoSEQ multiplex PCR assay. Drawn from immuneACCESS, this table holds only the in-frame rearrangements with V and J called that TCRdb kept. Clones are partly lost; checked studies trace under half to an unresolved V gene and leave the rest unexplained. The table for this sample lists about 120,000 clones; 90% of them were counted only once. 6.9% of the sample lies in the top ten. The sample here was peripheral blood, taken from a patient treated with radiotherapy plus ipilimumab. The receptors were gathered from a human donor with non-small cell lung cancer that progressed on radiotherapy plus ipilimumab.

As to this clone: Germline is not matched at one junction end, which may reflect a read error. This same CDR3 is encoded by further DNA sequences in the sample. J is TRBJ2-3 and V is TRBV14; 10 positions agree with TRBD2. The CDR3 length is 14 residues. Germline V gives CDR1 SGHDN, CDR2 FVKESK. CDR3 loop: CASSKAGGADTQYF. The CDR3 DNA reads as TGCGCCAGCAGTAAAGCGGGAGGGGCAGATACGCAGTATTTT.

This clone was seen only once. The gene calls are TRBV30 and TRBJ1-1; the D is unclear. CDR1 is GTSNPN, CDR2 SVGIG, per germline (reference sequence). The CDR3 extends over 12 amino acids. The ends were cut back, 5 bases at V and 4 bases at J, with 11 bases in the middle. CDR3 amino acids: CAWVRSVTEAFF. CDR3 bases: TGTGCCTGGGTCCGCTCGGTCACTGAAGCTTTCTTT.

This rearrangement joins TRBV18 to TRBJ1-5; D possibly corresponds to TRBD1 (6 bases). The germline V gene has CDR1 KGHSH and CDR2 LQKENI. The CDR3 sequence is 15 residues long. V was cut by 3 bases and J by 3 bases, with 12 bases left in between. Written as DNA, the CDR3 is TGTGCCAGCTCACCCCCGGGGACAACCAATCAGCCCCAGCATTTT. Its translation: CASSPPGTTNQPQHF.

The chain recombines TRBV18 with TRBJ2-1, with D perhaps matching TRBD1 (5 bases). Germline lookup yields CDR1 KGHSH and CDR2 LQKENI. The CDR3 is 14 residues long. V shed 3 bases and J shed 7 bases, with 13 bases lying between them. The DNA for the CDR3 is TGTGCCAGCTCACCTGGTCCAGGGCGTAATGAGCAGTTCTTC. It yields the protein CASSPGPGRNEQFF.

This chain connects TRBV6-5 to TRBJ1-5; D is undetermined. Germline V gene data show CDR1 as MNHEY and CDR2 as SVGAGI. V was pared by 2 bases and J by 6 bases, with 8 bases between. The CDR3 has 13 amino acids. This CDR3 reads CASSYGKGQPQHF. The CDR3 bases are TGTGCCAGCAGTTACGGGAAGGGTCAGCCCCAGCATTTT.

The chain combines TRBV7-8 with TRBJ2-7; D gene ambiguous. CDR1 and CDR2 (germline): SGHVS, FQNEAQ. The CDR3 runs 14 residues. Between the trimmed V and J ends, which lost 1 base and 0 bases, there was a span of 7 bases. CDR3 residues: CASSLGRSSYEQYF. In DNA form, the CDR3 reads TGTGCCAGCAGCTTAGGCCGGTCCTCCTACGAGCAGTACTTC.

The rearrangement joins TRBV6-1 to TRBJ2-1, with 9 bases fitting TRBD2. The CDR3 is 15 residues long. Unmatched junction bases numbered 10, after V lost 7 bases and J lost 6 bases. Looked up from germline, CDR1 is MNHNS and CDR2 is SASEGT. CDR3: CASMTLAGVGNEQFF. In nucleotides, the CDR3 is TGTGCCAGCATGACCTTAGCGGGAGTGGGCAATGAGCAGTTCTTC.

V is TRBV6-6 and J is TRBJ2-3; 8 bases map to TRBD1. Germline trimming cut 6 bases from V and 0 bases from J; bases unmatched to any gene: 5. Germline-derived CDR1 and CDR2 are MNHNY and SVGAGI (reference sequence). The CDR3 has 15 residues. This CDR3 reads CASSSTGVSTDTQYF. In nucleotides, the CDR3 is TGTGCCAGCAGCTCGACAGGGGTCAGCACAGATACGCAGTATTTT.

This chain connects TRBV19 to TRBJ1-3, with a tentative D call TRBD1 (6 bases). V was trimmed by 4 bases and J by 2 bases, leaving 12 bases between them. The length of the CDR3 is 15 residues. Germline CDR1 is LNHDA and CDR2 is SQIVND (reference sequence). CDR3: CASSRPQGTGNTIYF. The CDR3 DNA follows: TGTGCCAGTAGTAGACCACAGGGAACTGGAAACACCATATATTTT.